This passage covers 8 T cell receptor beta chains from one sample sequenced in a study of blood T cell repertoires in COVID-19. Assay used: immunoSEQ multiplex PCR; TCRdb lists only in-frame clones, some missing. The sample shows 120,000 or so clones, more than 75% of them seen only once. Sequencing used peripheral blood. Receptors were obtained from a man aged 50-59 years with active COVID-19.

The V call is TRBV9, the J call TRBJ2-7; maybe TRBD1 (5 bases). V was pared by 4 bases and J by 2 bases, with 13 bases between. Germline V gene data show CDR1 as SGDLS and CDR2 as YYNGEE. This CDR3 region has 14 residues. The DNA for the CDR3 is TGTGCCAGCAGCCCCAGGGAAGGAGCCTACGAGCAGTACTTC. This translates into CASSPREGAYEQYF.

The chain carries TRBV21-1 and TRBJ2-1; the D call TRBD2 from the table was never checked on the DNA. TRBV21-1 is noted as a pseudogene. The CDR3 covers 20 residues. Written as DNA, the CDR3 is TGTGCCAGCTGCTACCAGGCTAGCGGGGTAAGACCAAGGTCCTACAATGAGCAGTTCTTC. This encodes CASCYQASGVRPRSYNEQFF.

The chain is built from TRBV24-1 and TRBJ2-3, with TRBD2 matching 7 bases. The CDR3 contains 15 residues. Germline V gene lookup returns CDR1 KGHDR and CDR2 SFDVKD. With V trimmed by 4 bases and J by 1 base, 4 bases remained unmatched. In nucleotides, the CDR3 is TGTGCCACCAGTGAGTCGAGCGGGGGCACAGATACGCAGTATTTT. Its protein product is CATSESSGGTDTQYF.

The chain combines TRBV7-9 with TRBJ1-6; 8 bases match TRBD1. CDR1 SEHNR and CDR2 FQNEAQ come from the germline V gene (reference sequence). This CDR3 contains 15 residues. V shed 1 base, J shed 11 bases, and the junction held 7 bases outside the gene matches. Here the CDR3 DNA reads TGTGCCAGCAGCTTAGGGACAGGGTTGTTTGCACCCCTCCACTTT. Translated: CASSLGTGLFAPLHF.

The rearrangement joins TRBV4-1 to TRBJ2-1; 8 bases agree with TRBD2. V trimming: 1 base; J trimming: 4 bases; junction bases outside the gene matches: 12. Germline lookup yields CDR1 MGHRA and CDR2 YSYEKL. There are 18 residues in the CDR3. In nucleotides, the CDR3 is TGCGCCAGCAGCCAAGGACCCGTGGCGGGGGGACTTTACAATGAGCAGTTCTTC. It specifies CASSQGPVAGGLYNEQFF.

The chain employs TRBV9 and TRBJ2-3; a possible D gene is TRBD1 (5 bases). Germline assignment: CDR1 SGDLS and CDR2 YYNGEE. This CDR3 contains 17 residues. The V end was cut by 0 bases, the J end by 0 bases, with 14 bases between. The CDR3 DNA follows: TGTGCCAGCAGCGTAGCTAGTCAGGGTGCTAGCACAGATACGCAGTATTTT. Its translation: CASSVASQGASTDTQYF.

The chain couples TRBV19 to TRBJ1-1, with D possibly matching TRBD1 (5 bases). This CDR3 is 14 amino acids long. CDR1 and CDR2 (germline): LNHDA, SQIVND (reference sequence). V was pared by 1 base and J by 1 base, with 7 bases between. CDR3 DNA: TGTGCCAGTAGTATAGGGAGGGGGAACACTGAAGCTTTCTTT. It yields the protein CASSIGRGNTEAFF.

The V and J genes are TRBV9 and TRBJ2-1; unclear D gene. The CDR3 contains 13 residues. The V end lost 7 bases, the J end lost 0 bases, and 8 bases lay between the germline ends. The germline V gene encodes CDR1 SGDLS and CDR2 YYNGEE. CDR3 in amino acids: CASGPDSYNEQFF. The CDR3 DNA follows: TGTGCCAGCGGGCCAGACTCCTACAATGAGCAGTTCTTC.